The 29 T cell receptor beta chains below all came from one sample that was sequenced in a study of blood T cells in healthy people across ages. A sample-barcoded 5' primer and a J-beta primer mix were used in a second PCR of roughly 7 to 12 cycles. MiXCR, run by TCRdb on the 5' RACE reads, gives a single entry per CDR3 protein. This sample has hundreds of thousands of distinct CDR3 sequences, with roughly 43% found just once. Source material: blood. These receptors originate from a man at least 80 years old in good health.

The chain has TRBV6-5 and TRBJ2-5, with D perhaps TRBD2 (6 bases). The germline CDR1 and CDR2 sequences are MNHEY and SVGAGI. Between the trimmed V and J ends, which lost 4 bases and 4 bases, there was a span of 19 bases. The CDR3 contains 16 residues. As DNA, the CDR3 is TGTGCCAGCAGTTCCCGCGGGGCCCGAGGGAGAGAGACCCAGTACTTC. The encoded protein is CASSSRGARGRETQYF.

The sample holds a few counts of this clonotype. CDR3 protein: CASSLAPLTGSQPQHF. The DNA of the CDR3 is TGTGCCAGCAGCTTAGCCCCACTGACAGGCAGCCAGCCCCAGCATTTT. V and J are TRBV7-9 and TRBJ1-5, with D perhaps TRBD1 (6 bases). This CDR3 region has 16 residues. Trimming pared 0 bases from V and 7 bases from J, leaving 16 bases between. CDR1 SEHNR and CDR2 FQNEAQ come from the germline V gene (reference sequence).

The gene calls are TRBV15 and TRBJ2-5; TRBD1 agrees at 8 bases. CDR1 and CDR2 (germline): LNHNV, YYDKDF (reference sequence). The CDR3 runs to 16 residues. After removal of 2 bases from V and 6 bases from J, the junction contained 11 bases not matched to a gene. CDR3 in DNA: TGTGCCACCAGCAGACAATGGACAGGGTCTATGAAGACCCAGTACTTC. Its protein product is CATSRQWTGSMKTQYF.

This clonotype was counted between two and nine times. J is TRBJ2-2 and V is TRBV5-5, with 8 bases that match TRBD2. The CDR3 runs to 15 residues. V was pared by 4 bases and J by 2 bases, with 4 bases of the junction left unmatched. From germline, CDR1 is SGHKS and CDR2 YYEKEE (reference sequence). The CDR3, as DNA: TGTGCCAGCAGCGCCCGGGGGGGCAACACCGGGGAGCTGTTTTTT. Protein: CASSARGGNTGELFF.

The chain employs TRBV7-3 and TRBJ2-2; TRBD2 is a possible D gene (6 bases). There are 14 residues in the CDR3. CDR1 SGHTA and CDR2 FQGTGA come from the germline V gene. Deletions cut 5 bases from V and 3 bases from J, with 10 bases between. The CDR3 region is CASSIGTHTGELFF. In nucleotides, the CDR3 is TGTGCCAGCAGCATCGGGACTCACACCGGGGAGCTGTTTTTT.

The chain recombines TRBV3-1 with TRBJ2-1; D gene unclear. The CDR3 has 11 residues. V was shortened by 3 bases and J by 9 bases, with 6 bases between the two germline ends. Per the germline V gene, CDR1 is LGHDT and CDR2 is YNNKEL (reference sequence). The CDR3 reads CASSQSTEQFF. The CDR3 region has the DNA TGTGCCAGCAGCCAGAGCACTGAGCAGTTCTTC.

The gene calls are TRBV7-6 and TRBJ2-3, with 9 bases lining up with TRBD1. V lost 5 bases and J lost 8; bases outside the gene matches: 8. The germline V gene has CDR1 SGHVS and CDR2 FNYEAQ. The CDR3 is 14 amino acids. CDR3 nucleotides: TGTGCCAGCAGCGCAGGACAGGGGCCGGTTACGCAGTATTTT. It is translated as CASSAGQGPVTQYF. The complete variable domain, with remaining parts taken from reference TRBV7-6 and TRBJ2-3, reads GAGVSQSPRYKVTKRGQDVALRCDPISGHVSLYWYRQALGQGPEFLTYFNYEAQQDKSGLPNDRFSAERPEGSISTLTIQRTEQRDSAMYRCASSAGQGPVTQYFGPGTRLTVL.

V gene TRBV7-9 combines with J gene TRBJ2-7; either TRBD1 or TRBD2 may fit D (5 bases each). This CDR3 is 17 amino acids long. Germline values: CDR1 SEHNR, CDR2 FQNEAQ (reference sequence). The V end was cut by 3 bases, the J end by 0 bases, with 18 bases between. CDR3 bases: TGTGCCAGCAGCTTTAATCCCCTCTTGGGGGTCTCCTACGAGCAGTACTTC. Translation gives CASSFNPLLGVSYEQYF.

This clonotype was seen at least ten times. The DNA for the CDR3 is TGTGCCAGCAGCCCTAATAGGGGACAAGAGACCCAGTACTTC. Translating gives CASSPNRGQETQYF. The chain uses TRBV7-2 and TRBJ2-5, with a tentative D call TRBD1 (5 bases). The germline V gene has CDR1 SGHTA and CDR2 FQGNSA. V gave up 5 bases and J gave up 2 bases, with 12 bases separating them. The length of the CDR3 is 14 residues.

This chain uses TRBV10-3 with TRBJ2-5, with 10 positions matching TRBD1. The J call may be in error: the DNA end matches TRBJ2-7 better. In germline, CDR1 is ENHRY, CDR2 SYGVKD. The CDR3 covers 13 residues. CDR3 loop: CASGWDRGNEQYF. CDR3 nucleotide sequence: TGTGCCAGCGGTTGGGACAGGGGTAACGAGCAGTACTTC.

This clonotype was counted ten times or more. The chain couples TRBV29-1 to TRBJ2-3; D is perhaps TRBD1 (5 bases). Trimming shortened V by 5 bases and J by 7 bases, and 22 bases separated the two germline ends. In germline, CDR1 is SQVTM, CDR2 ANQGSEA. CDR3 length: 15 amino acids. This CDR3 reads CSVNRVKVQGNTQYF. The CDR3 DNA reads as TGCAGCGTTAATCGCGTGAAGGTCCAGGGAAATACGCAGTATTTT.

The chain joins TRBV5-1 to TRBJ2-3, with D uncertain. V lost 3 bases to trimming and J lost 0 bases, with 14 bases between them. Germline assignment: CDR1 SGHRS and CDR2 YFSETQ. This CDR3 has 16 amino acids. The CDR3 DNA is TGCGCCAGCAGCTCCCTGGGGTTGGCTAGCACAGATACGCAGTATTTT. Protein: CASSSLGLASTDTQYF.

V usage is TRBV6-6 and J usage is TRBJ2-1; 8 bases are a match to TRBD1. Germline V gene sequence: CDR1 MNHNY, CDR2 SVGAGI (reference sequence). Trimming at V came to 2 bases and at J to 9 bases, leaving 12 bases not matched to a gene. The CDR3 spans 16 residues. CDR3 nucleotides: TGTGCCAGCAGTTACCCCAGGGCAGGGGGCATGGGTGAGCAGTTCTTC. It yields the protein CASSYPRAGGMGEQFF.

The rearrangement links TRBV20-1 to TRBJ1-6; 10 bases map to TRBD1. Losses at the gene ends were 2 bases for V and 7 bases for J; bases not matched to a gene: 5. The CDR3 has 15 residues. Germline V CDR1 and CDR2: DFQATT, SNEGSKA (reference sequence). The CDR3 sequence: CSARQDRGENSPLHF. DNA for the CDR3: TGCAGTGCTAGACAGGACAGGGGGGAGAATTCACCCCTCCACTTT.

The V and J genes are TRBV28 and TRBJ2-3, with 7 bases matching TRBD2. V trimming: 7 bases; J trimming: 2 bases; junction bases outside the gene matches: 9. The CDR3 runs to 15 residues. Germline-derived CDR1 and CDR2 are MDHEN and SYDVKM. The CDR3 is CASISQAGYTDTQYF. CDR3 DNA sequence: TGTGCCAGCATATCCCAAGCGGGATACACAGATACGCAGTATTTT.

The chain combines TRBV3-1 with TRBJ2-3; 12 bases agree with TRBD2. This CDR3 has 17 residues. J lost 6 bases, V lost 1 base, and 8 bases had no gene match. The germline gives CDR1 LGHDT, CDR2 YNNKEL (reference sequence). The DNA for the CDR3 is TGTGCCAGCAGCCAAGTCGTACCTAGCGGGGGGGAGGATACGCAGTATTTT. This encodes CASSQVVPSGGEDTQYF.

In this sample, this clonotype turned up a few times. This chain connects TRBV9 to TRBJ2-1; 9 bases map to TRBD2. V shed 0 bases and J 6 bases; nucleotides not matched to a gene: 4. CDR3 length equals 15 residues. CDR1 is SGDLS, CDR2 YYNGEE, per germline. DNA for the CDR3: TGTGCCAGCAGCGTAGTGAGCGGGAGGCGCAATGAGCAGTTCTTC. This codes for CASSVVSGRRNEQFF.

This clonotype was detected only a few times. The chain is built from TRBV19 and TRBJ1-2; maybe TRBD1 (6 bases). CDR1 is LNHDA, CDR2 SQIVND, per germline (reference sequence). V shed 5 bases and J shed 7 bases, with 14 bases lying between them. The CDR3 is 13 amino acids. CDR3 amino acids: CASSPQGNSGYTF. CDR3 coding DNA: TGTGCCAGTAGTCCACAGGGAAATAGTGGCTACACCTTC. Full variable domain (remainder filled in from reference TRBV19 and TRBJ1-2): DGGITQSPKYLFRKEGQNVTLSCEQNLNHDAMYWYRQDPGQGLRLIYYSQIVNDFQKGDIAEGYSVSREKKESFPLTVTSAQKNPTAFYLCASSPQGNSGYTFGSGTRLTVV.

This chain links TRBV15 with TRBJ2-2; D not resolved. The CDR3 is made up of 15 amino acids. Germline V gives CDR1 LNHNV, CDR2 YYDKDF (reference sequence). V was cut by 1 base and J by 0 bases, with 6 bases left in between. CDR3 residues: CATSRVLANTGELFF. In DNA, the CDR3 is TGTGCCACCAGCAGAGTTCTAGCGAACACCGGGGAGCTGTTTTTT. Using reference TRBV15 and TRBJ2-2 for the parts outside the CDR3, the full variable domain is DAMVIQNPRYQVTQFGKPVTLSCSQTLNHNVMYWYQQKSSQAPKLLFHYYDKDFNNEADTPDNFQSRRPNTSFCFLDIRSPGLGDTAMYLCATSRVLANTGELFFGEGSRLTVL.

This clonotype was counted only a few times. The CDR3 bases are TGCGCCAGCAGCCAAGATCTCGGCCCGACTAGCACAGATACGCAGTATTTT. It is translated as CASSQDLGPTSTDTQYF. The genes are TRBV4-1 and TRBJ2-3; D remains unclear. This CDR3 spans 17 amino acids. The V end lost 0 bases, the J end lost 0 bases, and 13 bases lay between the germline ends. Germline-derived CDR1 and CDR2 are MGHRA and YSYEKL.

For this clonotype: A much larger clone is a single base away; this may be a read error. The rearrangement uses TRBV7-2 and TRBJ2-1, with D possibly being TRBD2 (5 bases). The J call may be in error: the DNA end matches TRBJ2-7 better. The CDR3 is made up of 14 amino acids. CDR1 is SGHTA, CDR2 FQGNSA, per germline. CDR3 loop: CASSQRGIYNEQYF. The CDR3 region has the DNA TGTGCCAGCAGCCAGCGAGGGATCTACAATGAGCAGTACTTC.

The rearrangement joins TRBV30 to TRBJ2-1; no clear D gene. Germline V gene lookup returns CDR1 GTSNPN and CDR2 SVGIG (reference sequence). Trimming left V 1 base short and J 10 bases short, with 8 bases between. This CDR3 is built from 11 residues. The CDR3 DNA reads TGTGCCTGGAGTGGTAGGGCAGAGCAGTTCTTC. It codes for CAWSGRAEQFF.

This chain connects TRBV29-1 to TRBJ2-1, with D perhaps matching TRBD2 (5 bases). V lost 4 bases to trimming and J lost 6 bases, with 19 bases between them. The CDR3 is 15 amino acids. CDR1 and CDR2 from the germline V gene are SQVTM and ANQGSEA. The CDR3 DNA sequence: TGCAGCGTTGCCCCGCTTAGGCGCACTAGCAATGAGCAGTTCTTC. Residues: CSVAPLRRTSNEQFF.

The table lists this clonotype with a few counts. The chain links TRBV7-9 to TRBJ2-7; a possible D gene is TRBD1 (7 bases). The CDR3 loop spans 14 amino acids. Deletions cut 5 bases from V and 4 bases from J, with 15 bases between. CDR1 and CDR2 (germline): SEHNR, FQNEAQ (reference sequence). The chain's CDR3 is CASSTQTGRYEQYF. CDR3 DNA sequence: TGTGCCAGCAGCACACAGACAGGGAGGTACGAGCAGTACTTC.

This sequence joins TRBV6-5 and TRBJ1-1; D is perhaps TRBD1 (6 bases). This CDR3 comprises 13 residues. Germline CDR1 is MNHEY and CDR2 is SVGAGI. The CDR3 spells CTAGASADTEAFF. The CDR3 DNA reads TGTACCGCAGGGGCTAGTGCGGACACTGAAGCTTTCTTT.

This clonotype was detected only a few times. This chain links TRBV18 with TRBJ2-7, with D unresolved. With 3 bases removed from V and 0 bases from J, the gap between germline ends came to 15 bases. Germline values: CDR1 KGHSH, CDR2 LQKENI. The CDR3 covers 16 residues. The CDR3: CASSPSAPVSSYEQYF. The CDR3 coding sequence is TGTGCCAGCTCACCCTCTGCGCCTGTCTCCTCCTACGAGCAGTACTTC.

The table lists this clonotype with many counts. This sequence joins TRBV3-1 and TRBJ2-7; 7 bases fit TRBD2. This CDR3 comprises 14 residues. J gave up 3 bases and V 4 bases, and 6 bases lay outside the gene matches. CDR1 is LGHDT and CDR2 is YNNKEL in the germline V gene (reference sequence). The CDR3 spells CASSPRGGGYEQYF. The CDR3, as DNA: TGTGCCAGCAGCCCCCGCGGCGGGGGCTACGAGCAGTACTTC.

Note on this clonotype: One base away lies a much larger clone, so this may be a sequencing read error. The chain uses TRBV4-3 and TRBJ2-7; TRBD2 might be the D (6 bases). Between the trimmed V and J ends, which lost 4 bases and 5 bases, there was a span of 18 bases. The V gene's germline CDR1 is LGHNA and CDR2 YSLEER. This CDR3 comprises 15 residues. The CDR3 DNA reads as TGCGCCAGCAGCCGGAACCGGAGGGGTCCCGACGAGCAGTACTTC. Amino acid sequence: CASSRNRRGPDEQYF.

V is TRBV29-1 and J is TRBJ1-1; tentative D call: TRBD1 (6 bases). The CDR3 contains 14 residues. V was pared by 7 bases and J by 2 bases, with 17 bases between. Germline loops: CDR1 SQVTM, CDR2 ANQGSEA. The CDR3 DNA reads as TGCAGCGCCACCATTGGGGGCTCCAACACTGAAGCTTTCTTT. Encoded protein: CSATIGGSNTEAFF.